The 12 T cell receptor beta chains given below trace back to one sample, sequenced in a study of T-cell memory formation after mild COVID-19. TCRdb re-derived calls from the 5' RACE reads in MiXCR, one entry per CDR3 protein. The profile shows 410,000 or so distinct CDR3 sequences, 23% of them singletons. The sample taken for sequencing was PBMCs or a T cell subset sorted from them (not recorded which). These TCRs come from an adult woman who had mild COVID-19 (a few samples of this study predate the infection). Cell type and time point are not known.

The rearrangement uses TRBV5-1 and TRBJ2-4, with TRBD2 matching 10 bases. V shed 2 bases, J shed 5 bases, and the junction held 16 bases outside the gene matches. This CDR3 is 19 amino acids long. CDR1 is SGHRS and CDR2 is YFSETQ in the germline V gene. The CDR3 loop is CASSFTTYQSGRAENIQYF. Here the CDR3 DNA reads TGCGCCAGCAGCTTCACCACCTACCAGAGCGGGAGGGCGGAAAACATTCAGTACTTC.

This clonotype was seen a handful of times. The chain combines TRBV5-8 with TRBJ1-3; D ambiguous. V was trimmed by 6 bases and J by 4 bases, leaving 17 bases between them. The CDR3 has 15 amino acids. CDR1 is SGHTS, CDR2 YDEGEE, per germline. The DNA of the CDR3 is TGTGCCAGCACCACCCCGGGTCAAGGAGGAAACACCATATATTTT. Translated: CASTTPGQGGNTIYF. Full variable domain (remainder filled in from reference TRBV5-8 and TRBJ1-3): EAGVTQSPTHLIKTRGQQATLRCSPISGHTSVYWYQQALGLGLQFLLWYDEGEERNRGNFPPRFSGRQFPNYSSELNVNALELEDSALYLCASTTPGQGGNTIYFGEGSWLTVV.

The chain is built from TRBV27 and TRBJ1-2; D is undetermined. This CDR3 comprises 13 residues. Germline V gene lookup returns CDR1 MNHEY and CDR2 SMNVEV (reference sequence). V was cut by 7 bases and J by 2 bases, with 11 bases left in between. The CDR3 is CASKEGGNYGYTF. CDR3 coding DNA: TGTGCCAGCAAAGAGGGAGGGAACTATGGCTACACCTTC.

V usage is TRBV3-1 and J usage is TRBJ1-2; perhaps TRBD1 as D (5 bases). CDR1 LGHDT and CDR2 YNNKEL come from the germline V gene (reference sequence). Trimming pared 1 base from V and 6 bases from J, leaving 9 bases between. The CDR3 has 13 residues. CDR3 DNA sequence: TGTGCCAGCAGCCAAGGCAGGGCCAATGGCTACACCTTC. Protein: CASSQGRANGYTF. Filled out from reference TRBV3-1 and TRBJ1-2, the complete variable domain reads DTAVSQTPKYLVTQMGNDKSIKCEQNLGHDTMYWYKQDSKKFLKIMFSYNNKELIINETVPNRFSPKSPDKAHLNLHINSLELGDSAVYFCASSQGRANGYTFGSGTRLTVV.

The rearrangement joins TRBV29-1 to TRBJ2-5, with 8 bases that match TRBD2. The CDR3 contains 14 residues. Per germline, CDR1 SQVTM and CDR2 ANQGSEA. Trimming took 6 bases from V and 4 from J; bases not matched to a gene: 10. This CDR3 reads CSVAAGGGSETQYF. The CDR3 DNA follows: TGCAGCGTGGCCGCGGGCGGGGGGTCAGAGACCCAGTACTTC.

This clonotype was counted only a few times. The J gene is TRBJ2-5, the V gene TRBV7-9; TRBD2 matches at 13 bases. Trimming cost V 5 bases and J 4 bases; bases outside gene matches: 1. The CDR3 runs to 14 residues. Germline CDR1 reads SEHNR; CDR2 reads FQNEAQ (reference sequence). This CDR3 is CASSRTSGGETQYF. The CDR3 region has the DNA TGTGCCAGCAGCCGGACTAGCGGGGGAGAGACCCAGTACTTC.

V is TRBV21-1 and J is TRBJ2-2; no check of the table's D call, TRBD2, against the DNA was made. TRBV21-1 corresponds to a pseudogene. The CDR3 totals 17 residues. CDR3 bases: TGTGCCAGCAGCAAAGCCCTGGCGGGAGGGCCAGACGGGGAGCTGTTTTTT. Translating gives CASSKALAGGPDGELFF.

The chain carries TRBV19 and TRBJ2-1; TRBD2 agrees at 12 bases. Trimming removed 4 bases from V and 6 bases from J; junction bases left unmatched: 7. Germline CDR1 reads LNHDA; CDR2 reads SQIVND (reference sequence). The CDR3 runs 16 residues. The CDR3 loop reads CASSTPTSGSSNEQFF. In nucleotides, the CDR3 is TGTGCCAGTAGTACCCCGACTAGCGGGAGCAGCAATGAGCAGTTCTTC.

The chain carries TRBV7-2 and TRBJ2-5, with unresolved D. There are 13 residues in the CDR3. Germline CDR1 SGHTA, CDR2 FQGNSA. V lost 3 bases, J lost 4 bases, and 9 bases lay in between. The DNA of the CDR3 is TGTGCCAGCAGCTTTGGGGTGGTAGAGACCCAGTACTTC. It is translated as CASSFGVVETQYF. The variable domain in full, with the rest retrieved from reference TRBV7-2 and TRBJ2-5, is GAGVSQSPSNKVTEKGKDVELRCDPISGHTALYWYRQSLGQGLEFLIYFQGNSAPDKSGLPSDRFSAERTGGSVSTLTIQRTQQEDSAVYLCASSFGVVETQYFGPGTRLLVL.

The genes are TRBV11-2 and TRBJ2-1; D gene uncertain. CDR3 length: 15 residues. Trimming took 5 bases from V and 5 from J, leaving 16 bases between them. From germline, CDR1 is SGHAT and CDR2 FQNNGV. CDR3 coding DNA: TGTGCCAGCAGCCCTCGGGCTAGTATCCACAATGAGCAGTTCTTC. This codes for CASSPRASIHNEQFF. Variable domain in full (rest from reference TRBV11-2 and TRBJ2-1): EAGVAQSPRYKIIEKRQSVAFWCNPISGHATLYWYQQILGQGPKLLIQFQNNGVVDDSQLPKDRFSAERLKGVDSTLKIQPAKLEDSAVYLCASSPRASIHNEQFFGPGTRLTVL.

This clonotype was detected only a few times. This chain connects TRBV28 to TRBJ2-7; 8 bases match TRBD1. Germline values: CDR1 MDHEN, CDR2 SYDVKM. V lost 5 bases, J lost 0 bases, and 6 bases stayed unmatched. This CDR3 contains 15 residues. CDR3 residues: CASSPLDRDSYEQYF. The CDR3 DNA sequence: TGTGCCAGCAGTCCCCTGGACAGGGACTCCTACGAGCAGTACTTC.

V is TRBV21-1 and J is TRBJ2-7; TRBD1, as called in the table, went unchecked against the DNA. TRBV21-1 counts as a pseudogene. This CDR3 comprises 17 residues. CDR3 sequence (DNA): TGTGCCAGCAGCTCCTACGGCAGGCGACAGGGTGGGTACGAGCAGTACTTC. Translated, it gives CASSSYGRRQGGYEQYF.